This T cell receptor (beta chain) was identified during a study of blood T cell repertoires in COVID-19. Study-wide background: Donors in the United States, Italy and Spain gave samples during acute or convalescent COVID-19. From T cells, B-cell-depleted T cells, or PBMCs came the material, which was cDNA or gDNA.

Seattle patients were enrolled during active infection and followed longitudinally. In the authors' methods: Reference gene primer amplification in the assay estimated nucleated cell counts. Sequenced by immunoSEQ multiplex PCR; TCRdb stores in-frame clones only, minus some. The V and J calls and clone size come from that table; D and trimming were worked out from the DNA. In the table there are around 150,000 clones, 80% to 90% of which are singletons. Looked up from germline, CDR1 is KGHSH and CDR2 is LQKENI. J gave up 10 bases and V 2 bases, and 7 bases lay outside the gene matches. The CDR3 has 13 amino acids.

This chain uses TRBV18 with TRBJ1-2; TRBD1 agrees at 7 bases. This TCR derives from a woman aged 60 to 75 with COVID-19, enrolled during active disease. The sequencing input was peripheral blood. CDR3 nucleotides: TGTGCCAGCTCACCAACAGGGGAGCCCCCCTACACCTTC. Translation gives CASSPTGEPPYTF.